The clone carrying this T cell receptor (beta chain) has a count of ten or more. What it recognizes is unknown. TCRdb fed the 5' RACE reads into MiXCR, producing one record per CDR3 protein. The sample gives under 250,000 distinct CDR3 sequences, more than 9% of which show up once; less than 3% is in the top ten. V was clipped by 8 bases and J by 3 bases, with 17 bases between them. The germline gives CDR1 WNHNN, CDR2 SYGVQD (reference sequence). The CDR3 has 15 amino acids. These data belong to a study of CD8 T cells in ankylosing spondylitis. Study-wide results and limits: Blood from ankylosing spondylitis patients appeared to carry a characteristic roughly eight-variant TCR beta motif.

This chain uses TRBV10-1 with TRBJ1-5, with D possibly being TRBD1 (5 bases). Sequenced input: blood, either unsorted or a sorted T cell fraction (not recorded which). This receptor was identified in a male donor with ankylosing spondylitis or in good health (not recorded which). The CDR3 sequence is CASAVGGNNNQPQHF. The CDR3 region has the DNA TGCGCCAGCGCCGTCGGGGGGAACAACAATCAGCCCCAGCATTTT.